This T cell receptor (beta chain) was sequenced for a study of human T cells and chemical hapten exposure. Study overall: A 2 cm by 2 cm inner upper arm patch received 2% DPC for sensitization. How much TCR each sample yielded varied, mostly because pooled library volumes differed slightly. Broader study findings: Large CDR3 similarity clusters arose significantly more often from expanded TCRs than from controls.

From the RACE reads, TCRdb called clonotypes with MiXCR, one entry per CDR3 protein. The sample has about 350,000 distinct CDR3 sequences, around 6% seen once. V shed 6 bases and J shed 0 bases, with 11 bases lying between them. This CDR3 region has 14 residues. The germline V gene encodes CDR1 ENHRY and CDR2 SYGVKD. To note about this clonotype: Its cognate antigen is unknown.

Time point reported: patch test 2, 6 weeks after DPC sensitization. Treatment denoted: therapeutic diphenylcyclopropenone sensitization with weekly scalp DPC. Every patch test was put on after a blood sample was taken. The material was whole blood, obtained in connection with sensitization to the hapten diphenylcyclopropenone (DPC). The chain combines TRBV10-3 with TRBJ1-1; perhaps TRBD1 as D (5 bases). The receptor was derived from a woman aged 18-29 years with alopecia areata. Some clones in this sample may be carry-over from other donors' samples. DNA of the CDR3: TGTGCCATCAGCCTCCAGGGTATGAACACTGAAGCTTTCTTT. This gives the protein CAISLQGMNTEAFF.